Listed below are T cell receptor beta chains from one sample, sequenced in a study of T cells in Graves' hyperthyroidism and ophthalmopathy. TCRdb re-analysed the multiplex PCR reads in MiXCR, keeping a single row per CDR3 protein. The sample has around 450,000 distinct CDR3 sequences, approximately 13% seen once. The material sequenced was blood. Receptors originate from a woman in her late teens or twenties with Graves' hyperthyroidism. CDR3s include the opening cysteine and the closing phenylalanine or tryptophan. The D gene is left open where the match is weak. Clone size, where shown, is once, few, many, or a class for clones that have expanded.

cdr3_length	v_call	clone_size	j_call	d_call	cdr3_nt	cdr3_aa
14	TRBV10-2	few	TRBJ1-5	.	TGCGCCAGCAGTGAGTCTTGGGTAGGCCAGCCCCAGCATTTT	CASSESWVGQPQHF
15	TRBV9	few	TRBJ2-7	.	TGTGCCAGCAGCGACGGAGGATCCTGGGATTACGAGCAGTACTTC	CASSDGGSWDYEQYF
14	TRBV28	.	TRBJ2-1	TRBD2	TGTGCCAGCAGCAAAGCGGGAGGATACAATGAGCAGTTCTTC	CASSKAGGYNEQFF
15	TRBV19	.	TRBJ1-2	TRBD1	TGTGCCAGTAGTATCGCCAGGGGGCGAGGATCTGGCTACACCTTC	CASSIARGRGSGYTF
14	TRBV20-1	few	TRBJ2-4	TRBD2	TGCAGTGCTAGAGGAACCCGACTAGCTACCATTCAGTACTTC	CSARGTRLATIQYF
15	TRBV6-1	many	TRBJ1-5	.	TGTGCCAGCAGAACGCCGGACTGGGGCAATCAGCCCCAGCATTTT	CASRTPDWGNQPQHF
14	TRBV7-2	many	TRBJ1-5	TRBD1	TGTGCCAGCAGGGGACAGGGGTTTTTTCAGCCCCAGCATTTT	CASRGQGFFQPQHF
15	TRBV30	many	TRBJ1-5	.	TGTGCCTGGAGTGTACTCGGGGATGGCAATCAGCCCCAGCATTTT	CAWSVLGDGNQPQHF
19	TRBV13	.	TRBJ2-1	TRBD2	TGTGCCAGCAGCTTAGTTGGGACTAGACTACCCAGCTCCTACAATGAGCAGTTCTTC	CASSLVGTRLPSSYNEQFF
14	TRBV28	many	TRBJ1-5	.	TGTGCCAGCAGTTTAAGTTTCGGGAATCAGCCCCAGCATTTT	CASSLSFGNQPQHF
12	TRBV5-1	many	TRBJ1-1	.	TGCGCCAGCAGCGAATACAACACTGAAGCTTTCTTT	CASSEYNTEAFF
16	TRBV6-1	.	TRBJ2-1	TRBD2	TGTGCCAGCAGTGAGGAGCGGGGGAGCTCCTACAATGAGCAGTTCTTC	CASSEERGSSYNEQFF
16	TRBV28	many	TRBJ2-1	TRBD2	TGTGCCAGCAGTCCACGGACTAGCGGGTTGTTCAATGAGCAGTTCTTC	CASSPRTSGLFNEQFF
14	TRBV27	.	TRBJ1-6	TRBD1	TGTGCCAGCAGTTCTCAGGGGGTGAATTCACCCCTCCACTTT	CASSSQGVNSPLHF
13	TRBV30	many	TRBJ2-1	TRBD1	TGTGCCTGGAGGGGGGACAGTTACAATGAGCAGTTCTTC	CAWRGDSYNEQFF
15	TRBV27	many	TRBJ2-1	TRBD2	TGTGCCAGCAGTTTATTCCTAGCGGGAGTACATGAGCAGTTCTTC	CASSLFLAGVHEQFF